This is a list of T cell receptor beta chains from one sample in a study of control samples from healthy donors and cancer patients. Sequenced by immunoSEQ multiplex PCR; TCRdb stores in-frame clones only, minus some. The sample shows about 100,000 clones, roughly 87% of them seen only once. Specimen: blood. The receptors shown here come from a woman aged 50 to 65 in good health. CDR3s include the opening cysteine and the closing phenylalanine or tryptophan. The order of the fields is clone size, CDR3 length, D gene, V gene, J gene, CDR3 protein, CDR3 DNA. The D gene is left open where the match is weak. Not all rows give a size; the values are once, few, many and, for expanded clones, a class.

once	14	.	TRBV5-1	TRBJ1-4	CASSPFLRAEKLFF	TGCGCCAGCAGCCCATTTCTTAGGGCCGAAAAACTGTTTTTT
once	14	TRBD2	TRBV7-2	TRBJ2-2	CASSPQAGTGELFF	TGTGCCAGCAGCCCACAAGCGGGAACCGGGGAGCTGTTTTTT
few	12	.	TRBV7-2	TRBJ2-4	CASSLVGVELYF	TGTGCCAGCAGCTTAGTAGGGGTAGAGCTGTACTTC
.	14	.	TRBV6-5	TRBJ2-5	CASSYGRTQETQYF	TGTGCCAGCAGTTACGGACGGACACAAGAGACCCAGTACTTC
.	14	.	TRBV27	TRBJ1-5	CASTLTQDNQPQHF	TGTGCCAGCACCCTTACACAAGACAATCAGCCCCAGCATTTT
.	15	.	TRBV6-5	TRBJ1-6	CASSYTDLDNSPLHF	TGTGCCAGCAGTTACACCGATCTTGATAATTCACCCCTCCACTTT
.	14	TRBD2	TRBV9	TRBJ2-1	CASNPKGLAHEQFF	TGTGCCAGCAACCCGAAGGGACTAGCCCATGAGCAGTTCTTC
medium-sized	13	TRBD1	TRBV24-1	TRBJ1-2	CATSEGQLYGYTF	TGTGCCACCAGTGAGGGACAGCTCTATGGCTACACCTTC
.	16	.	TRBV9	TRBJ2-2	CASSITGYPNTGELFF	TGTGCCAGCAGCATAACAGGGTATCCGAACACCGGGGAGCTGTTTTTT
.	15	.	TRBV19	TRBJ2-5	CASSIPAGPGETQYF	TGTGCCAGTAGTATCCCCGCGGGACCCGGAGAGACCCAGTACTTC
.	13	.	TRBV16	TRBJ1-1	CASTKRVNTEAFF	TGTGCCAGCACCAAAAGGGTTAACACTGAAGCTTTCTTT
.	19	.	TRBV19	TRBJ2-4	CASSIRVGESPTSKNIQYF	TGTGCCAGTAGTATTCGAGTTGGGGAATCCCCGACATCCAAAAACATTCAGTACTTC
.	13	TRBD2	TRBV5-4	TRBJ2-1	CASTGGFINEQFF	TGTGCCAGCACGGGGGGGTTTATAAATGAGCAGTTCTTC
.	11	.	TRBV20-1	TRBJ1-5	CSARDIKAQHF	TGCAGTGCTAGAGATATAAAGGCCCAGCATTTT
.	11	.	TRBV24-1	TRBJ2-5	CATSREETQYF	TGTGCCACCAGCAGGGAAGAGACCCAGTACTTC
.	18	TRBD2	TRBV24-1	TRBJ2-6	CATSDRGAGGPGANVLTF	TGTGCCACCAGTGATCGGGGAGCGGGAGGTCCCGGGGCCAACGTCCTGACTTTC
.	14	.	TRBV7-9	TRBJ1-4	CASSFDSLNEKLFF	TGTGCCAGCAGCTTCGACAGCCTTAATGAAAAACTGTTTTTT
.	15	.	TRBV25-1	TRBJ1-2	CASSNQAPGNYGYTF	TGTGCCAGCAGTAACCAAGCCCCAGGGAACTATGGCTACACCTTC